The T cell receptor (beta chain) under discussion was sequenced for a study of blood T cell repertoires in COVID-19. Study-level background: Both acute and convalescent COVID-19 samples were obtained from the United States, Italy and Spain.

As originally analysed: Scientists estimated how many nucleated cells there were by amplifying reference gene primers. Some clones are missing from TCRdb's copy, which holds only in-frame ones; the method was immunoSEQ multiplex PCR. V and J calls plus clone size are reproduced from that table; the DNA served to infer D and trimming. The data contain 180,000 or so clones, less than 85% of them singletons. Participants were aged roughly 18 to 90 years from 20 to 30 US areas. This clone was counted once. Germline-derived CDR1 and CDR2 are SEHNR and FQNEAQ (reference sequence). The CDR3 has 14 amino acids. Trimming took off 3 bases at V and 6 bases at J, with 9 bases between the two ends.

The TCR originated in a woman between 50 and 59 years old who had recovered from COVID-19. The specimen was PBMCs or T cells enriched from blood (not recorded which). The chain is built from TRBV7-9 and TRBJ1-6; D might be TRBD1 (5 bases). As DNA, the CDR3 is TGTGCCAGCAGCTTCAGTCAGGGTAATTCACCCCTCCACTTT. Protein: CASSFSQGNSPLHF.